This entry lists 5 T cell receptor beta chains sequenced from one sample in a study of identifying expanded T cells in peripheral blood. Sequencing was performed with immunoSEQ multiplex PCR; in TCRdb, only in-frame clones are kept and a portion is missing. The sample has approximately 86,000 clones, about 85% seen once. Material for sequencing was blood. These TCRs come from a person between 18 and 70 years old in good health.

This clone has more than one count but fewer than ten. J is TRBJ1-2 and V is TRBV6-5; 7 bases line up with TRBD1. CDR1 is MNHEY and CDR2 is SVGAGI in the germline V gene. The CDR3 totals 12 residues. V lost 6 bases, J lost 5 bases, and 3 bases stayed unmatched. CDR3 loop: CASRQGLYGYTF. CDR3 sequence (DNA): TGTGCCAGCAGACAGGGGCTTTATGGCTACACCTTC.

This rearrangement joins TRBV2 to TRBJ1-4, with D possibly TRBD1 on 5 matching bases. Trimming pared 7 bases from V and 5 bases from J, leaving 11 bases between. The CDR3 is 13 amino acids. In germline, CDR1 is SNHLY, CDR2 FYNNEI. CDR3 loop: CASKGPTNEKLFF. The CDR3 nucleotides are TGTGCCAGCAAGGGACCGACCAATGAAAAACTGTTTTTT.

CDR3 coding DNA: TGTGCCAGCTCACCACCCTCCACCACTGAGCAGTTCTTC. Protein product: CASSPPSTTEQFF. V gene TRBV18 combines with J gene TRBJ2-1; unclear D gene. V lost 0 bases and J 9 bases, leaving 9 bases between the germline ends. In germline, CDR1 is KGHSH, CDR2 LQKENI. CDR3 size: 13 residues.

The chain employs TRBV4-3 and TRBJ2-3; TRBD1 matches 8 bases. This CDR3 has 21 amino acids. Germline V gene sequence: CDR1 LGHNA, CDR2 YSLEER. The trim removed 0 bases at V and 0 bases at J, leaving 17 bases unmatched. The CDR3 sequence: CASSQERGDRLQKFSTDTQYF. In DNA, the CDR3 is TGCGCCAGCAGCCAAGAACGAGGGGACAGGTTGCAGAAATTTAGCACAGATACGCAGTATTTT.

This clone occurred a few times. This sequence joins TRBV30 and TRBJ1-2; 7 positions match TRBD1. Germline CDR1 and CDR2: GTSNPN and SVGIG (reference sequence). The CDR3 totals 15 residues. The V segment lost 4 bases and the J segment 7 bases; nucleotides outside the gene matches: 15. This CDR3 is CAWTLPPGTARGYTF. The CDR3 nucleotides are TGTGCCTGGACCCTACCTCCAGGGACAGCACGTGGCTACACCTTC.